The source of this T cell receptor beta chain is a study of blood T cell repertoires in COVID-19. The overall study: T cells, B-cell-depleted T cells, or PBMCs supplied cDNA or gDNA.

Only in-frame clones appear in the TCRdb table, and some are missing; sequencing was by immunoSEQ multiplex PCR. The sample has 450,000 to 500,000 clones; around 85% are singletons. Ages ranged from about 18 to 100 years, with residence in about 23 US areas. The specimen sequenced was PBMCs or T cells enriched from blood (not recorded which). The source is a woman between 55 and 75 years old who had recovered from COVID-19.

The CDR3, as DNA: TGTGCCAGCAGCTGGGAGGGTGAAGCTTTCTTT. Translated, it gives CASSWEGEAFF. The chain joins TRBV7-9 to TRBJ1-1, with D hard to call. Germline CDR1 SEHNR, CDR2 FQNEAQ (reference sequence). The CDR3 contains 11 residues. Trimming took off 4 bases at V and 7 bases at J, with 7 bases between the two ends.